This T cell receptor (beta chain) is drawn from a study of chemoradiotherapy in HPV16-positive cancers (dated by TCRdb to the early 2020s). At the level of the whole study: Functional T-cell assays on cells from two HPV16-positive patients defined candidate HPV-specific T-cell clones and common TCR motifs. The study asked whether T-cell immunity against the HPV oncoproteins E6 and E7 changes during chemoradiotherapy and whether it affects survival. The candidate HPV-specific TCRs and motifs were then tracked in TCR repertoires from under 100 patients with HPV-related cancers.

Because repertoires were sampled repeatedly during chemoradiotherapy, clonal expansion in the tumor microenvironment could be followed. The CDR3 holds 12 amino acids from the cysteine to the phenylalanine. The read is trimmed to its CDR3 DNA, 36 bases read in frame from base 1. Looking up the germline V gene yields CDR1 SNHLY and CDR2 FYNNEI. Unmatched junction bases come to 4, with V trimmed by 8 bases and J by 3 bases. The receptor library was made with the immunoSEQ multiplex PCR assay. Drawn from immuneACCESS, this table holds only the in-frame rearrangements with V and J called that TCRdb kept. Clones are partly lost; checked studies trace under half to an unresolved V gene and leave the rest unexplained. In this sample the table shows approximately 8,300 clones, around 80% of which occur a single time. Of the sample, 8% to 10% is held by the ten largest clones. Study-wide findings and limitations: In HPV16-positive patients, expansion of HPV-responsive T cells during chemoradiotherapy was found to be associated with improved recurrence-free survival. Expansion of candidate HPV-specific clones and E7-related TCR motifs was observed in the tumor microenvironment during treatment, whereas no such expansion was observed for non-HPV-specific T cells. The survival association was reported for HPV16-positive patients, and the functional definition of HPV-specific T cells was derived from only two HPV16-positive patients.

In the case of this clone: The antigen it binds to is not known. One base away there is no much larger clone; base qualities are not given.

Recombination connected TRBV2 to TRBJ2-7; 7 middle bases align to TRBD1. This sample was taken from a patient who underwent chemoradiotherapy. The sequence was collected from a human donor with HPV-associated anogenital cancer. This receptor carries the CDR3 CASEGADYEQYF. The DNA sequence is as follows: TGTGCCAGCGAGGGGGCGGACTACGAGCAGTACTTC.